This paragraph covers one T cell receptor beta chain sequence. The antigen is undetermined. The data are from a study of shared clonotypes between healthy human individuals. Study-wide background: Per donor, three plates held CD4 naive cells, three held CD4 memory, two held CD8 naive and one held CD8 memory.

Study-wide results and caveats: In having few donors, the study represented limited genetic and exposure-history diversity.

Libraries were prepared by immunoSEQ multiplex PCR; TCRdb keeps only in-frame clonotypes and omits some of them. The profile covers about 2,500,000 clones, with roughly 92% appearing a single time and roughly 0.13% taken by the ten largest. After removal of 0 bases from V and 9 bases from J, the junction contained 13 bases not matched to a gene. The germline V gene has CDR1 LGHNA and CDR2 YSLEER. This CDR3 is built from 16 residues. The sample taken for sequencing was naive CD4+ T cells sorted from blood. Specified subset: CD45RA+ positively selected. The TCR was taken from a man between 18 and 29 years old in good health. The chain recombines TRBV4-3 with TRBJ2-7, with 8 bases that match TRBD2. DNA for the CDR3: TGCGCCAGCAGCCAAGACACTCGGGGGGGGGCCACTCCGCAGTACTTC. Protein: CASSQDTRGGATPQYF.